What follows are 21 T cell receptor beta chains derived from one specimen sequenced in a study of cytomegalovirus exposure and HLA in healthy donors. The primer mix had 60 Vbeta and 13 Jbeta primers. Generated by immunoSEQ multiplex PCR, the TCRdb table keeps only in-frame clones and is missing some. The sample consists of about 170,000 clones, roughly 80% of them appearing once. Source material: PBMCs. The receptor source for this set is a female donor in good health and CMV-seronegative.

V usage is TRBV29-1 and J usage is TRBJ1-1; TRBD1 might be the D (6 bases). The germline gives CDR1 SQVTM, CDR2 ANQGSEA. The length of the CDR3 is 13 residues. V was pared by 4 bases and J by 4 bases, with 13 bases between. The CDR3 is CSVGRQEVTEAFF. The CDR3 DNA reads TGCAGCGTTGGCAGACAGGAGGTCACTGAAGCTTTCTTT. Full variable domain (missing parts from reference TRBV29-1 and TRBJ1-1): SAVISQKPSRDICQRGTSLTIQCQVDSQVTMMFWYRQQPGQSLTLIATANQGSEATYESGFVIDKFPISRPNLTFSTLTVSNMSPEDSSIYLCSVGRQEVTEAFFGQGTRLTVV.

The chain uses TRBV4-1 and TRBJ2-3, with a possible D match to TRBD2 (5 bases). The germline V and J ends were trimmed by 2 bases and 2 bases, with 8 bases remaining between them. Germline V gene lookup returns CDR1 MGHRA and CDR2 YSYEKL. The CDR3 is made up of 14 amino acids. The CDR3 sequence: CASSQRETTDTQYF. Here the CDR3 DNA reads TGCGCCAGCAGCCAAAGGGAGACCACAGATACGCAGTATTTT.

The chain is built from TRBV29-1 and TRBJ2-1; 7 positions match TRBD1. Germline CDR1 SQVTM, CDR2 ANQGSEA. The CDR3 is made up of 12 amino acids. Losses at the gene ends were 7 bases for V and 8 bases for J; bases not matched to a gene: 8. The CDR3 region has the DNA TGCAGCGCGACAGGGAATCAGGATGAGCAGTTCTTC. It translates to CSATGNQDEQFF.

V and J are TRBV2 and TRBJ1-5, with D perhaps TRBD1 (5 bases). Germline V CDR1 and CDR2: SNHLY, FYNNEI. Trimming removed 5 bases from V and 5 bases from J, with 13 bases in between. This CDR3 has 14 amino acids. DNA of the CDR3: TGTGCCAGCAGTCTCTACGGCAGGGATCAGCCCCAGCATTTT. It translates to CASSLYGRDQPQHF.

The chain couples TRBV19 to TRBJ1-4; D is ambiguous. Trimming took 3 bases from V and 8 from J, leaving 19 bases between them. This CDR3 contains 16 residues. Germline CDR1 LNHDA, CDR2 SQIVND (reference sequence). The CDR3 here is CASSIGFERTSEKLFF. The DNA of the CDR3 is TGTGCCAGTAGTATTGGTTTTGAGCGGACCTCGGAAAAACTGTTTTTT.

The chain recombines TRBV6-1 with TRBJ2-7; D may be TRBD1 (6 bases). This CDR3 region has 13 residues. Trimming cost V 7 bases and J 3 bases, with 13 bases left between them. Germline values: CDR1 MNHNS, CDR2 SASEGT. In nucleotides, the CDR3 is TGTGCCAGCACCTTCGACAGGTTCTACGAGCAGTACTTC. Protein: CASTFDRFYEQYF.

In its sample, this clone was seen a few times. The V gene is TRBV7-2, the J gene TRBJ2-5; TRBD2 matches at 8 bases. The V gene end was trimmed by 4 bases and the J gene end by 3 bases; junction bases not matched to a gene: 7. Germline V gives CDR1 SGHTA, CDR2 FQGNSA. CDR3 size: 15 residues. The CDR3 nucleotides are TGTGCCAGCAGCTCCGCCGGGACTAGAGAAGAGACCCAGTACTTC. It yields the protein CASSSAGTREETQYF.

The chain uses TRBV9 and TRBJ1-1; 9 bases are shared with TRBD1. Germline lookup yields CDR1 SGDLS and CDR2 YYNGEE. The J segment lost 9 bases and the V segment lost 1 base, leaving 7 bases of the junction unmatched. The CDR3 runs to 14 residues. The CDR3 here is CASSVLQGAEKAFF. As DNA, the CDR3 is TGTGCCAGCAGCGTATTACAGGGGGCGGAGAAAGCTTTCTTT.

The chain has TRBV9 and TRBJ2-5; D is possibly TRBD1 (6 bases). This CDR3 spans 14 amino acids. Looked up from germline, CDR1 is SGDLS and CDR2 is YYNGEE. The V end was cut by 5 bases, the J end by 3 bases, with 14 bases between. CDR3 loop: CASSPGAVKETQYF. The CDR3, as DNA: TGTGCCAGCAGTCCAGGGGCCGTTAAAGAGACCCAGTACTTC. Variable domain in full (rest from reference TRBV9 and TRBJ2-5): DSGVTQTPKHLITATGQRVTLRCSPRSGDLSVYWYQQSLDQGLQFLIQYYNGEERAKGNILERFSAQQFPDLHSELNLSSLELGDSALYFCASSPGAVKETQYFGPGTRLLVL.

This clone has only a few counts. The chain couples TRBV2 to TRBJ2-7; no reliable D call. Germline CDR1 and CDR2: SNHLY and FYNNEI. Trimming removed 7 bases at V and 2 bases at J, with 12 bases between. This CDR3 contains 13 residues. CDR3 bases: TGTGCCAGCAATCGTAACGGAGCCTACGAGCAGTACTTC. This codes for CASNRNGAYEQYF.

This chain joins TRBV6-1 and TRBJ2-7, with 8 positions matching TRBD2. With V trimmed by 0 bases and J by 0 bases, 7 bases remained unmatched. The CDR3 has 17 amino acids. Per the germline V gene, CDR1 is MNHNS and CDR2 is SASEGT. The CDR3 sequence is CASSEARGERGSYEQYF. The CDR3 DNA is TGTGCCAGCAGTGAAGCGCGGGGGGAAAGGGGCTCCTACGAGCAGTACTTC.

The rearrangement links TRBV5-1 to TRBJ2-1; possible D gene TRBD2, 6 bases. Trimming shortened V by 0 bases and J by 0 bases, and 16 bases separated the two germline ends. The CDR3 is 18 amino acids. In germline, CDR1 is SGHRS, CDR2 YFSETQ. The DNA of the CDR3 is TGCGCCAGCAGCTTGGAGGGTGGCGCGGGGTCCTCCTACAATGAGCAGTTCTTC. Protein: CASSLEGGAGSSYNEQFF.

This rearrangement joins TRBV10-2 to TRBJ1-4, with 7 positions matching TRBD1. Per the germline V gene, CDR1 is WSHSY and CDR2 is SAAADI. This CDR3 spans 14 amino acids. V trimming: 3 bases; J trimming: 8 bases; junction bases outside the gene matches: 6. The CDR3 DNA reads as TGCGCCAGCAGTGAAGAGGCCAGGGGGGAAAAACTGTTTTTT. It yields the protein CASSEEARGEKLFF.

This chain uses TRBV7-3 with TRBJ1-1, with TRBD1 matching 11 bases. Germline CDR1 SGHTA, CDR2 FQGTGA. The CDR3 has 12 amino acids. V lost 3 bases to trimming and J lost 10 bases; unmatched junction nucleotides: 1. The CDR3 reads CASSLGTGGAFF. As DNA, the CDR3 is TGTGCCAGCAGCTTGGGGACAGGGGGAGCTTTCTTT.

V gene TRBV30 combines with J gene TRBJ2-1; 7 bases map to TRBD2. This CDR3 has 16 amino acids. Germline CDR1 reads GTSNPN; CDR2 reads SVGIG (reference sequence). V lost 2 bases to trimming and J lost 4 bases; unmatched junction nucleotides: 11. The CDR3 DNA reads TGTGCCTGGAGTCACCCCCTCTTGGGGGGGTACAATGAGCAGTTCTTC. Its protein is CAWSHPLLGGYNEQFF.

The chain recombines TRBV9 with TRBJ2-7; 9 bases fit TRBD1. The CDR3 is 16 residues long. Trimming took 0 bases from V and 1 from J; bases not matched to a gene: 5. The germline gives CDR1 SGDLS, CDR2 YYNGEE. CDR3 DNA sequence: TGTGCCAGCAGCGTAGCTCAGGGACAGGGATCCTACGAGCAGTACTTC. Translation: CASSVAQGQGSYEQYF.

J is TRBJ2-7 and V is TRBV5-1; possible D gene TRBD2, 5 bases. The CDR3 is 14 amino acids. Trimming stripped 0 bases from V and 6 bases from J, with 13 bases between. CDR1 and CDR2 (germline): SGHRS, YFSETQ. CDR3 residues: CASSLDGEMGEQYF. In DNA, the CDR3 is TGCGCCAGCAGCTTGGACGGGGAAATGGGCGAGCAGTACTTC.

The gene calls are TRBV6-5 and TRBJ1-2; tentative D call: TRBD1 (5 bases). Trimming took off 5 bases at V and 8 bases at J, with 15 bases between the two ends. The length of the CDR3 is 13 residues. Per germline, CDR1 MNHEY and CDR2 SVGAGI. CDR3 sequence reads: CASSEGQGRGYTF. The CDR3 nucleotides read TGTGCCAGCAGTGAAGGGCAGGGCAGGGGCTACACCTTC.

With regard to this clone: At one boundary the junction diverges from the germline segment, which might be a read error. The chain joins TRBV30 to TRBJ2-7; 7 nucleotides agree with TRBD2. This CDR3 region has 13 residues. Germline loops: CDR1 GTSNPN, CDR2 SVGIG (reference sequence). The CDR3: CAWSVDGRSEQCF. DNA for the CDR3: TGTGCCTGGAGTGTCGACGGGAGGTCCGAGCAGTGCTTC.

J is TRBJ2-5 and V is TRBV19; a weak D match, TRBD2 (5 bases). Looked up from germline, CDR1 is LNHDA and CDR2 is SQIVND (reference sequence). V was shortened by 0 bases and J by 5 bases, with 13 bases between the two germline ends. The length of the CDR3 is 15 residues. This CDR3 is CASSIDVGWEETQYF. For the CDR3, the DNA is TGTGCCAGTAGTATAGACGTCGGATGGGAGGAGACCCAGTACTTC.

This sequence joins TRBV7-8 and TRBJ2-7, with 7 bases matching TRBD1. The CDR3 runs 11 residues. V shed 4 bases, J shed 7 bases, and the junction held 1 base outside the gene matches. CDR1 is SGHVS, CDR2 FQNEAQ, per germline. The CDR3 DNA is TGTGCCAGCAGCTGGGGACAGGAGCAGTACTTC. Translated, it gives CASSWGQEQYF.